Listed below are T cell receptor beta chains from one sample, sequenced in a study of blood T cell repertoires in COVID-19. Here immunoSEQ multiplex PCR was the method, and the copy in TCRdb shows in-frame clones only, minus some. The table shows around 57,000 clones, with 90% to 95% occurring only once. The source material was peripheral blood. The source is a man in his fifties or sixties with acute or convalescent COVID-19. Each CDR3 is given with its conserved first and last residue. The D gene is left open where the match is weak. Clone size is given for some rows only: seen once, a few or many times, or a class if the clone is expanded.

j_call	v_call	d_call	clone_size	cdr3_nt	cdr3_aa
TRBJ2-7	TRBV7-2	.	.	TGTGCCAGCAGCCCGAGGGCGGGACCCTACGAGCAGTACTTC	CASSPRAGPYEQYF
TRBJ1-2	TRBV13	.	.	TGTGCCAGCAGCACAAACGTCGACACCTATGGCTACACCTTC	CASSTNVDTYGYTF
TRBJ2-7	TRBV30	TRBD1	.	TGTGCCTGGAGTGTCCCGGACAGGGTACAGGGCGAGCAGTACTTC	CAWSVPDRVQGEQYF
TRBJ1-5	TRBV15	.	.	TGTGCCACTCAATCCACAGAATGGAGCAATCAGCCCCAGCATTTT	CATQSTEWSNQPQHF
TRBJ2-5	TRBV6-1	TRBD2	.	TGTGCCAGCAGTGGACTAGCGGGAGGGCCCCAAGAGACCCAGTACTTC	CASSGLAGGPQETQYF
TRBJ2-3	TRBV29-1	.	.	TGCAGCGTTGAAGCCCTCATGAGTAGCACAGATACGCAGTATTTT	CSVEALMSSTDTQYF
TRBJ1-1	TRBV10-2	.	.	TGCGCCAGCAGTGTAGGTAGCAACACTGAAGCTTTCTTT	CASSVGSNTEAFF
TRBJ2-7	TRBV7-9	.	.	TGTGCCAGCAGCTTAGGAGGGAGCTTCTACGAGCAGTACTTC	CASSLGGSFYEQYF
TRBJ2-1	TRBV21-1	.	.	TGTGCCAGCAGCAAAGACCGGCGGAGCAATGAGCAGTTCTTC	CASSKDRRSNEQFF
TRBJ2-3	TRBV9	TRBD1	once	TGTGCCAGCAGCTCCCGGACAGGGGCAGATACGCAGTATTTT	CASSSRTGADTQYF
TRBJ2-5	TRBV15	.	.	TGTGCCACCAGCCCTCCGGCGGGACGATTAGAGACCCAGTACTTC	CATSPPAGRLETQYF
TRBJ1-2	TRBV7-2	TRBD1	.	TGTGCCAGCAGCTTAGGACAGGGGATAGGATATGGCTACACCTTC	CASSLGQGIGYGYTF
TRBJ2-7	TRBV7-2	TRBD2	.	TGTGCCAGCAGCTTGACTTTGACTAGCGGAAGCTCCTACGAGCAGTACTTC	CASSLTLTSGSSYEQYF
TRBJ1-2	TRBV9	.	.	TGTGCCAGCAGCCTCGGGAGGCAGGCAGCTAACTATGGCTACACCTTC	CASSLGRQAANYGYTF
TRBJ1-3	TRBV5-1	TRBD1	.	TGCGCCAGCAGCTTGGAGGGGGCACGATCTGGAAACACCATATATTTT	CASSLEGARSGNTIYF
TRBJ1-5	TRBV4-2	.	once	TGTGCCAGCAGCCAACGACAGGAGGCTAATCAGCCCCAGCATTTT	CASSQRQEANQPQHF
TRBJ2-3	TRBV5-1	TRBD2	.	TGCGCCAGCAGCCGGGACTACCCTGGGGCCACAGATACGCAGTATTTT	CASSRDYPGATDTQYF
TRBJ1-3	TRBV6-1	TRBD1	once	TGTGCCAGCAGTGACCCAGGGACAGTCTCTGGAAACACCATATATTTT	CASSDPGTVSGNTIYF
TRBJ2-7	TRBV19	TRBD1	.	TGTGCCAGTAGTCTGACAGGGGGTGCGGGCGAGCAGTACTTC	CASSLTGGAGEQYF
TRBJ2-4	TRBV29-1	.	.	TGCAGCGTTGAAGCCAGGGGAGCCAAAAACATTCAGTACTTC	CSVEARGAKNIQYF
TRBJ2-3	TRBV4-2	TRBD2	.	TGTGCCAGCAGCCCCTCCCCTAGCGGGGGCACAGATACGCAGTATTTT	CASSPSPSGGTDTQYF
TRBJ1-6	TRBV19	.	.	TGTGCCAGTCCTAGCCGAGCCCCGGTAGATAATTCACCCCTCCACTTT	CASPSRAPVDNSPLHF
TRBJ1-5	TRBV27	.	.	TGTGCCAGCAGTTTAGGCCCCTGGCAGCCCCAGCATTTT	CASSLGPWQPQHF
TRBJ2-3	TRBV7-8	TRBD2	.	TGTGCCAGCAGCTTAAGCCCGGGACTAGCGGGAGGGCCGGTTACGCAGTATTTT	CASSLSPGLAGGPVTQYF